The 18 T cell receptor beta chains reported below all come from one sample, sequenced in a study of T cells in Graves' hyperthyroidism and ophthalmopathy. It was RNA transcripts that yielded the amplified TCR beta CDR3 regions. Carried out on the TCR CDR3, a first-round RT-PCR used the HTBI primer set. TCRdb used MiXCR to reprocess the multiplex PCR reads, holding one entry per CDR3 protein. The sample yields about 520,000 distinct CDR3 sequences, roughly a quarter seen once. Sequencing input: blood. The receptors originated from a young woman with Graves' ophthalmopathy.

This clonotype was recorded many times. The chain joins TRBV6-5 to TRBJ1-3; 7 bases are a match to TRBD1. Per the germline V gene, CDR1 is MNHEY and CDR2 is SVGAGI. Trimming removed 0 bases from V and 0 bases from J; junction bases left unmatched: 5. The CDR3 has 17 residues. The CDR3: CASSYSTGLVSGNTIYF. The CDR3 region has the DNA TGTGCCAGCAGTTACTCGACAGGGCTTGTCTCTGGAAACACCATATATTTT.

This clonotype came up a few times. The chain joins TRBV2 to TRBJ1-1, with TRBD1 matching 7 bases. This CDR3 is 13 amino acids long. The V gene end was trimmed by 6 bases and the J gene end by 5 bases; junction bases not matched to a gene: 6. Germline V gene sequence: CDR1 SNHLY, CDR2 FYNNEI. The CDR3 nucleotides are TGTGCCAGCAGGGGACAGTATTATACTGAAGCTTTCTTT. It encodes CASRGQYYTEAFF.

This clonotype was recorded many times. This chain connects TRBV6-1 to TRBJ2-7; D not certain. Germline V gene data show CDR1 as MNHNS and CDR2 as SASEGT. This CDR3 contains 15 residues. Trimming took off 3 bases at V and 4 bases at J, with 16 bases between the two ends. The chain's CDR3 is CASSEEHRLAYEQYF. As DNA, the CDR3 is TGTGCCAGCAGTGAGGAACATCGGCTGGCTTACGAGCAGTACTTC.

This clonotype was counted ten times or more. The CDR3 sequence is CASSGLAGKGDQYF. CDR3 bases: TGTGCCAGCAGCGGGCTAGCGGGCAAGGGGGACCAGTACTTC. The chain combines TRBV11-2 with TRBJ2-5, with 8 bases aligning to TRBD2. The CDR3 covers 14 residues. The germline gives CDR1 SGHAT, CDR2 FQNNGV. The J segment lost 10 bases and the V segment lost 5 bases, leaving 12 bases of the junction unmatched.

This sequence joins TRBV2 and TRBJ2-2, with TRBD2 identical over 8 bases. Unmatched junction bases numbered 6, after V lost 10 bases and J lost 2 bases. This CDR3 spans 14 amino acids. Germline CDR1 is SNHLY and CDR2 is FYNNEI. The CDR3 coding sequence is TGTGCCACAAGCGGGGGCCGTAACACCGGGGAGCTGTTTTTT. It is translated as CATSGGRNTGELFF. Together with reference TRBV2 and TRBJ2-2, the CDR3 gives the full variable domain: EPEVTQTPSHQVTQMGQEVILRCVPISNHLYFYWYRQILGQKVEFLVSFYNNEISEKSEIFDDQFSVERPDGSNFTLKIRSTKLEDSAMYFCATSGGRNTGELFFGEGSRLTVL.

This clonotype was recorded many times. This chain uses TRBV6-2 or TRBV6-3 with TRBJ2-5; 8 nucleotides agree with TRBD2. CDR1 and CDR2 (germline): MNHEY, SVGEGT. Trimming removed 6 bases from V and 1 base from J; junction bases left unmatched: 7. CDR3 length: 15 amino acids. DNA of the CDR3: TGTGCCAGCAGCTCAAAGCGGGGGCGCCAAGAGACCCAGTACTTC. This translates into CASSSKRGRQETQYF.

At least ten counts were recorded for this clonotype. The chain recombines TRBV6-4 with TRBJ2-7; D unclear. Germline lookup yields CDR1 MRHNA and CDR2 SNTAGT. The CDR3 has 14 amino acids. V was cut by 6 bases and J by 1 base, with 13 bases left in between. DNA for the CDR3: TGTGCCAGCAGCCATCCGAGGCAGTCCTACGAGCAGTACTTC. Its protein product is CASSHPRQSYEQYF.

The J gene is TRBJ1-2, the V gene TRBV27, with a weak D call TRBD1 (6 bases). V was trimmed by 5 bases and J by 4 bases, leaving 23 bases between them. CDR3 length: 17 residues. Per the germline V gene, CDR1 is MNHEY and CDR2 is SMNVEV (reference sequence). CDR3 region: CASSPLSPGTSGYGYTF. The DNA for the CDR3 is TGTGCCAGCAGTCCCCTAAGTCCCGGGACATCGGGCTATGGCTACACCTTC.

The chain is built from TRBV5-1 and TRBJ1-2, with D maybe TRBD1 (5 bases). Germline CDR1 is SGHRS and CDR2 is YFSETQ. CDR3 size: 15 residues. The V end was cut by 7 bases, the J end by 1 base, with 17 bases between. CDR3 protein: CASAAGILYNYGYTF. The CDR3 nucleotides read TGCGCCAGCGCCGCAGGGATTTTATATAACTATGGCTACACCTTC.

This clonotype was detected ten times or more. The rearrangement uses TRBV28 and TRBJ1-2; D may be TRBD1 (5 bases). V gave up 5 bases and J gave up 7 bases, with 17 bases separating them. Germline V lookup: CDR1 MDHEN, CDR2 SYDVKM. The CDR3 loop spans 14 amino acids. CDR3 protein: CASSTPPGDGGYTF. The DNA of the CDR3 is TGTGCCAGCAGTACCCCCCCCGGGGACGGTGGCTACACCTTC.

Ten or more counts support this clonotype. The chain recombines TRBV5-6 with TRBJ2-7; 7 positions match TRBD1. CDR3 length: 14 residues. Germline values: CDR1 SGHDT, CDR2 YYEEEE. Unmatched junction bases numbered 4, after V lost 2 bases and J lost 2 bases. The CDR3 is CASSFGQEPYEQYF. The CDR3 bases are TGTGCCAGCAGCTTCGGACAGGAACCCTACGAGCAGTACTTC.

In its sample, this clonotype was seen many times. A clone one base away is much larger, so this may be a read error. This CDR3 fails to terminate in the conserved phenylalanine or tryptophan, so it likely reflects a read error. The genes are TRBV12-3 or TRBV12-4 and TRBJ1-1, with TRBD1 matching over 7 bases. The CDR3 consists of 15 residues. V was clipped by 3 bases and J by 4 bases; unmatched bases: 8. Written as DNA, the CDR3 is TGTGCCAGCAGTTTTTGGTGGCAGGGGGGCACTGAAGCTTTCTCT. Amino acid sequence: CASSFWWQGGTEAFS.

The rearrangement links TRBV6-1 to TRBJ1-5, with a weak D call TRBD1 (5 bases). The V end lost 7 bases, the J end lost 0 bases, and 16 bases lay between the germline ends. The CDR3 runs to 16 residues. Germline V lookup: CDR1 MNHNS, CDR2 SASEGT. The CDR3 reads CASTTRGTYSNQPQHF. The CDR3 bases are TGTGCCAGCACTACGCGCGGGACCTATAGCAATCAGCCCCAGCATTTT.

A remark on this clonotype: Germline is not matched at one junction end, which may reflect a read error. The chain has TRBV15 and TRBJ2-2, with D possibly matching TRBD1 (5 bases). Per germline, CDR1 LNHNV and CDR2 YYDKDF (reference sequence). The CDR3 has 14 amino acids. CDR3 in DNA: TGTGCCACCAGCAAACCCAGGGTCACCCGGGAGCTGTTTTTT. Its protein product is CATSKPRVTRELFF.

The rearrangement uses TRBV30 and TRBJ1-2; D is unclear. V lost 7 bases, J lost 5 bases, and 14 bases lay in between. Germline V lookup: CDR1 GTSNPN, CDR2 SVGIG (reference sequence). The CDR3 spans 12 residues. CDR3 sequence reads: CAFPHVGYGYTF. In DNA, the CDR3 is TGTGCCTTCCCCCATGTGGGGTATGGCTACACCTTC. The full variable domain, completed using reference TRBV30 and TRBJ1-2, is SQTIHQWPATLVQPVGSPLSLECTVEGTSNPNLYWYRQAAGRGLQLLFYSVGIGQISSEVPQNLSASRPQDRQFILSSKKLLLSDSGFYLCAFPHVGYGYTFGSGTRLTVV.

This clonotype was detected many times. CDR3 sequence: CASSPLDSSGNTIYF. DNA for the CDR3: TGTGCCAGCAGTCCATTGGACAGCTCTGGAAACACCATATATTTT. This rearrangement joins TRBV6-1 to TRBJ1-3, with TRBD1 as a possible D gene (6 bases). Germline CDR1 is MNHNS and CDR2 is SASEGT. V lost 5 bases, J lost 0 bases, and 11 bases lay in between. There are 15 residues in the CDR3.

This clonotype showed up many times. The chain combines TRBV27 with TRBJ2-6; D gene uncertain. V was pared by 5 bases and J by 3 bases, with 11 bases between. The CDR3 is 15 residues long. CDR1 is MNHEY and CDR2 is SMNVEV in the germline V gene (reference sequence). CDR3 coding DNA: TGTGCCAGCAGTCAATGGGGTAGTGGGGCCAACGTCCTGACTTTC. This codes for CASSQWGSGANVLTF.

This clonotype has more than one count but fewer than ten. The chain uses TRBV6-1 and TRBJ2-7; possibly TRBD1 or TRBD2 for D (5 bases each). The ends were cut back, 3 bases at V and 2 bases at J, with 14 bases in the middle. CDR1 is MNHNS and CDR2 is SASEGT in the germline V gene. The CDR3 spans 15 residues. Written as DNA, the CDR3 is TGTGCCAGCAGTGACGGGGCCAGGATGGCCTACGAGCAGTACTTC. As protein: CASSDGARMAYEQYF.